This T cell receptor (beta chain) stems from a study of blood T cell repertoires in COVID-19. Study-wide background: The study drew acute and convalescent COVID-19 samples from the United States, Italy and Spain.

This CDR3 has 16 amino acids. After removal of 4 bases from V and 4 bases from J, the junction contained 9 bases not matched to a gene. Germline CDR1 reads LNHDA; CDR2 reads SQIVND (reference sequence). This clone has a single count. The assay was immunoSEQ multiplex PCR, and TCRdb's table has in-frame clones only and misses some. The sample consists of 43,000 or so clones, about four fifths of them appearing once. The source of this sequence is an older woman with acute or convalescent COVID-19. The sequenced sample was peripheral blood. V and J are TRBV19 and TRBJ1-3, with 8 bases fitting TRBD1. The CDR3 sequence is CASSTLTGETGNTIYF. DNA for the CDR3: TGTGCCAGTAGTACCCTGACAGGGGAGACGGGAAACACCATATATTTT.